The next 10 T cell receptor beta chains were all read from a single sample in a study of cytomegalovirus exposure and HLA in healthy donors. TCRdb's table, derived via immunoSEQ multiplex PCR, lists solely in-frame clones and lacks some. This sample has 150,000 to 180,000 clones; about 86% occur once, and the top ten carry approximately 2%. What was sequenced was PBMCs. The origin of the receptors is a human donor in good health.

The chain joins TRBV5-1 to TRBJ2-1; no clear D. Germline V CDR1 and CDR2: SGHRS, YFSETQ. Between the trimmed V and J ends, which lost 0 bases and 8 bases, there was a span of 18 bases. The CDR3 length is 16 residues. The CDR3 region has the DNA TGCGCCAGCAGCTTGGGCTTGGGCCCTCTATTCGATGAGCAGTTCTTC. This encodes CASSLGLGPLFDEQFF.

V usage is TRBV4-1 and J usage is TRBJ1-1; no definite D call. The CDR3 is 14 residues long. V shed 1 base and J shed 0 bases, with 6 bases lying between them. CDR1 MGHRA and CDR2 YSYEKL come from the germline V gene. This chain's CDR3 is CASSQGLLNTEAFF. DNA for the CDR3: TGCGCCAGCAGCCAAGGACTTTTGAACACTGAAGCTTTCTTT.

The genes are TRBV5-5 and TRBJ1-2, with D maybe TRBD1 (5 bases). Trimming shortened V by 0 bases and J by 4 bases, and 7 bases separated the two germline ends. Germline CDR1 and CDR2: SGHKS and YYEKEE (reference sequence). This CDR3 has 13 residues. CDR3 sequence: CASSLDRFYGYTF. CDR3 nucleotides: TGTGCCAGCAGCTTGGACAGGTTCTATGGCTACACCTTC. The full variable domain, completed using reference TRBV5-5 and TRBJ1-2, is DAGVTQSPTHLIKTRGQQVTLRCSPISGHKSVSWYQQVLGQGPQFIFQYYEKEERGRGNFPDRFSARQFPNYSSELNVNALLLGDSALYLCASSLDRFYGYTFGSGTRLTVV.

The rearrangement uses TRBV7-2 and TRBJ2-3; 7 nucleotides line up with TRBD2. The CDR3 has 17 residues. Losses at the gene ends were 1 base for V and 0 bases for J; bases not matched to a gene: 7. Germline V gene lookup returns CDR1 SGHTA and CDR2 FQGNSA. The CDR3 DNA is TGTGCCAGCAGCTTAGTAAGCCTGGGGGGGAGCACAGATACGCAGTATTTT. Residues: CASSLVSLGGSTDTQYF.

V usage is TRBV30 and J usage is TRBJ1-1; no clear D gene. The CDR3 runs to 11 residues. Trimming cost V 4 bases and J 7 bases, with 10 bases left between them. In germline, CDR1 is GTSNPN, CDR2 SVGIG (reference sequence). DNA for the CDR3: TGTGCCTGGACCGGTTTCCGTGAAGCTTTCTTT. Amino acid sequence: CAWTGFREAFF.

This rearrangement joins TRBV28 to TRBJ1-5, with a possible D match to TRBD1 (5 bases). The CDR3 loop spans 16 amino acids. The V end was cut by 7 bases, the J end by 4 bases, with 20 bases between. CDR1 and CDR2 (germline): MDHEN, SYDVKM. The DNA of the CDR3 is TGTGCCAGCACGCCCCGAGGCAGGGCTTTTAATCAGCCCCAGCATTTT. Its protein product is CASTPRGRAFNQPQHF.

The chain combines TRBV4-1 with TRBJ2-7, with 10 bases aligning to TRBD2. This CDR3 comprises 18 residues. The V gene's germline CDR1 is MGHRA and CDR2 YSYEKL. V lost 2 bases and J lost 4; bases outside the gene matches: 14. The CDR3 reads CASSQSPIDLAGVYEQYF. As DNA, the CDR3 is TGCGCCAGCAGCCAATCACCTATCGATCTAGCGGGAGTTTACGAGCAGTACTTC.

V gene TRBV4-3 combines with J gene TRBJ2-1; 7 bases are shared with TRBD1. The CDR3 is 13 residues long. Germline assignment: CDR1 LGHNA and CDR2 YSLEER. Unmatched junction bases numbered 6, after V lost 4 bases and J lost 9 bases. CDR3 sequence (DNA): TGCGCCAGCAGCCGCAACCGGGACAGTGAGCAGTTCTTC. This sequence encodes CASSRNRDSEQFF.

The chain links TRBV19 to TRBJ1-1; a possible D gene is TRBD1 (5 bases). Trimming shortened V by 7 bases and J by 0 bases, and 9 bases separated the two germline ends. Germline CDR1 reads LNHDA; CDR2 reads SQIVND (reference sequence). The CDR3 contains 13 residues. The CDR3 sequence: CASKQVMNTEAFF. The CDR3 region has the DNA TGTGCCAGTAAACAGGTGATGAACACTGAAGCTTTCTTT.

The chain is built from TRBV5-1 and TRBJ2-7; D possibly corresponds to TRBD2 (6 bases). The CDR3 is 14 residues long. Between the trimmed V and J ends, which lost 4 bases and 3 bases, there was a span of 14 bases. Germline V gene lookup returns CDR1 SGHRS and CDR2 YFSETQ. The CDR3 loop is CASSPDVAVYEQYF. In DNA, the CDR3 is TGCGCCAGCAGCCCCGATGTAGCGGTCTACGAGCAGTACTTC.